This TCR beta chain was sequenced for a study of blood T cell repertoires in COVID-19. Some clones are missing from TCRdb's copy, which holds only in-frame ones; the method was immunoSEQ multiplex PCR. The table shows some 87,000 clones, with 85% occurring only once. Deletions cut 3 bases from V and 12 bases from J, with 11 bases between. Per the germline V gene, CDR1 is SNHLY and CDR2 is FYNNEI. The CDR3 has 11 amino acids. This sequence joins TRBV2 and TRBJ1-2; maybe TRBD1 (5 bases). This sequence originates from a woman between 65 and 79 years old with active or convalescent COVID-19. Sequences were obtained from peripheral blood. This chain's CDR3 is CASSEAGQHTF. The CDR3 DNA sequence: TGTGCCAGCAGTGAGGCAGGGCAGCACACCTTC. The full variable domain, in which reference TRBV2 and TRBJ1-2 provide the parts outside the CDR3, is EPEVTQTPSHQVTQMGQEVILRCVPISNHLYFYWYRQILGQKVEFLVSFYNNEISEKSEIFDDQFSVERPDGSNFTLKIRSTKLEDSAMYFCASSEAGQHTFGSGTRLTVV.